This T cell receptor (beta chain) was obtained from a study of vaccination and CD4 T cells after COVID-19. The overall study: The stimulating agents, overlapping spike peptides, came from SARS-CoV-2, HCoV-NL63, HCoV-OC43 and HCoV-229E. Study results and limitations: Convalescent patients saw a median about 86% of their reactive clones show up only after vaccination.

Treatment specified: approximately 9-day PBMC culture with coronavirus spike peptide pools or control peptides (ViraFEST assay). This clonotype was seen a few times. What it binds is unknown. CDR3 length equals 17 residues. Germline loops: CDR1 MNHNS, CDR2 SASEGT. The V gene end was trimmed by 10 bases and the J gene end by 5 bases; junction bases not matched to a gene: 14. Cultured CD4+ T cells had their DNA profiled by the Oncomine TCR Beta short-read assay. TCRdb analysed the PCR reads with MiXCR anew, one entry per CDR3 protein. The repertoire holds 15,000 to 20,000 distinct CDR3 sequences, with roughly 40% as singletons.

V is TRBV6-1 and J is TRBJ1-6; 10 bases line up with TRBD1. Sequencing was performed on CD4+ T cells from blood, cultured in vitro, taken after SARS-CoV-2 vaccination. This sequence was found in a human donor who had recovered from COVID-19. The CDR3 loop reads CATRDRGTIRHNSPLHF. In DNA form, the CDR3 reads TGTGCCACCCGGGACAGGGGTACTATTAGACATAATTCACCCCTCCACTTT.